The rows below give T cell receptor beta chains drawn from one sample of a study of CD8 T cells in acute hepatitis C reinfection. Using immunoSEQ multiplex PCR, the repertoire was profiled, and TCRdb retains in-frame clones only, with some absent. The sample lists 30,000 to 40,000 clones; around 87% were seen once. The sequencing input was naive CD8+ T cells from PBMCs. Receptor source: a man aged 25 to 45 with chronic hepatitis C. Both conserved end residues are part of each CDR3. A D gene is named only where the DNA matches it firmly. A row's size may be missing; if present it is once, few, many or a size class.

few TRBD1 TRBJ2-2 TRBV7-3 TGTGCCAGCAGACTGGACAGGGGGGACACCGGGGAGCTGTTTTTT CASRLDRGDTGELFF
. TRBD2 TRBJ2-5 TRBV19 TGTGCCAGTAGAACTAGCGGGGGGGCGAGTGGAGAGACCCAGTACTTC CASRTSGGASGETQYF
. . TRBJ2-1 TRBV2 TGTGCCAGCAGTGTGGTAAACCACCTTGATGAGCAGTTCTTC CASSVVNHLDEQFF
. TRBD1 TRBJ1-5 TRBV2 TGTGCCAGCAGTGACAGGGGGCTCGGTCAGCCCCAGCATTTT CASSDRGLGQPQHF
. . TRBJ2-2 TRBV6-5 TGTGCCAGCTCCGCGGGGGCCCTAAACACCGGGGAGCTGTTTTTT CASSAGALNTGELFF
. . TRBJ2-7 TRBV27 TGTGCCAGCAGTTTGTCGGGGCGCGAGCAGTACTTC CASSLSGREQYF
. . TRBJ2-3 TRBV27 TGTGCCAGCAGTTTGGCCGGGACTAGCACAGATACGCAGTATTTT CASSLAGTSTDTQYF
. . TRBJ1-2 TRBV21-1 TGTGCCAGCAGACAGAGCTATGGCTACACCTTC CASRQSYGYTF
. . TRBJ2-7 TRBV7-9 TGTGCCAGCAGCAATACAGGCGGTCCCTACGAGCAGTACTTC CASSNTGGPYEQYF
. . TRBJ2-1 TRBV5-4 TGTGCCAGCAGCTACAGCGCTAGCCTATACAATGAGCAGTTCTTC CASSYSASLYNEQFF
. . TRBJ1-4 TRBV15 TGTGCCACCAGCAGAGATGGTGCAGATTATAATGAAAAACTGTTTTTT CATSRDGADYNEKLFF
. . TRBJ2-1 TRBV7-9 TGTGCCAGCAGCAAAGCGGAATACTCCTACAATGAGCAGTTCTTC CASSKAEYSYNEQFF
. . TRBJ1-1 TRBV7-9 TGTGCCAGCAGCCAAGATGAAGCCCTGACAGAGAACACTGAAGCTTTCTTT CASSQDEALTENTEAFF
. . TRBJ1-1 TRBV6-6 TGTGCCAGCAGTTACCCAGCCGAAGCTTTCTTT CASSYPAEAFF
. . TRBJ2-6 TRBV7-9 TGTGCCAGCAGCCCCCCGGGGGTCGGGGCCAACGTCCTGACTTTC CASSPPGVGANVLTF
. . TRBJ2-1 TRBV6-1 TGTGCCAGCCGGACGGGTACTATAGGCGGGCAGTTCTTC CASRTGTIGGQFF
. . TRBJ1-5 TRBV19 TGTGCCAGTAGTATTGTGGGGGTACAGCCCCAGCATTTT CASSIVGVQPQHF
. . TRBJ1-1 TRBV19 TGTGCCAGTAGTATAGACGCGGGACAGAACACTGAAGCTTTCTTT CASSIDAGQNTEAFF
. TRBD2 TRBJ2-1 TRBV6-4 TGTGCCAGCAGTAAGGTAGCGGGAGTGGCCTACAATGAGCAGTTCTTC CASSKVAGVAYNEQFF
. . TRBJ2-2 TRBV11-2 TGTGCCAGCAGCCAAATGTCCGGGGAGCTGTTTTTT CASSQMSGELFF
once . TRBJ2-2 TRBV27 TGTGCCAGCAGTCGATATGGGACCGGGGAGCTGTTTTTT CASSRYGTGELFF
once . TRBJ2-7 TRBV6-6 TGTGCCAGCAGTTACTCGAGAGGTCCGCATGACTACGAGCAGTACTTC CASSYSRGPHDYEQYF
. . TRBJ2-2 TRBV5-5 TGTGCCAGCAGCTTGGCTAGGGACACCGCGAACACCGGGGAGCTGTTTTTT CASSLARDTANTGELFF
few . TRBJ1-2 TRBV27 TGTGCCAGCAGCTCCCGGGGCGGGAGGAGCTACACCTTC CASSSRGGRSYTF
. . TRBJ2-7 TRBV10-3 TGTGCCATCAGAGAAACTAGATTCCCCTACGAGCAGTACTTC CAIRETRFPYEQYF
. . TRBJ2-2 TRBV7-9 TGTGCCAGCAGCTTAGGGGGGGCCGTCACCGGGGAGCTGTTTTTT CASSLGGAVTGELFF
. . TRBJ2-5 TRBV4-1 TGCGCCAGCAGCCAATTTGAGACCCAGTACTTC CASSQFETQYF
few TRBD2 TRBJ2-5 TRBV9 TGTGCCAGCAGCGTAGGACTAGCGCTCAAGGAAGAGACCCAGTACTTC CASSVGLALKEETQYF